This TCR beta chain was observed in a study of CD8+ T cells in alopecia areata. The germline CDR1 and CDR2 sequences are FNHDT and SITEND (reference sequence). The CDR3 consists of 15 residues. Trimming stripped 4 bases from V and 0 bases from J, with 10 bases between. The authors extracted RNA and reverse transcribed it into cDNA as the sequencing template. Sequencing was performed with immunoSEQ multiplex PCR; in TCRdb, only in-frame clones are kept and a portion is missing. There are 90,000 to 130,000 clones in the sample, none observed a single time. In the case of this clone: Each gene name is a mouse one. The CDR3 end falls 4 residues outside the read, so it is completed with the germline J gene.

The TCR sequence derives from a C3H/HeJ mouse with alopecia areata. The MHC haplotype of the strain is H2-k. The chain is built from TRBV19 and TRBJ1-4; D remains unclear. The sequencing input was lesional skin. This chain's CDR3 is CASSLTTISNERLFF. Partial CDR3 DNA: TGTGCCAGCAGTCTGACAACTATTTCCAACGAA. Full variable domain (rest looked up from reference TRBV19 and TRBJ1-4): GGIITQTPKFLIGQEGQKLTLKCQQNFNHDTMYWYRQDSGKGLRLIYYSITENDLQKGDLSEGYDASREKKSSFSLTVTSAQKNEMAVFLCASSLTTISNERLFFGHGTKLSVL.